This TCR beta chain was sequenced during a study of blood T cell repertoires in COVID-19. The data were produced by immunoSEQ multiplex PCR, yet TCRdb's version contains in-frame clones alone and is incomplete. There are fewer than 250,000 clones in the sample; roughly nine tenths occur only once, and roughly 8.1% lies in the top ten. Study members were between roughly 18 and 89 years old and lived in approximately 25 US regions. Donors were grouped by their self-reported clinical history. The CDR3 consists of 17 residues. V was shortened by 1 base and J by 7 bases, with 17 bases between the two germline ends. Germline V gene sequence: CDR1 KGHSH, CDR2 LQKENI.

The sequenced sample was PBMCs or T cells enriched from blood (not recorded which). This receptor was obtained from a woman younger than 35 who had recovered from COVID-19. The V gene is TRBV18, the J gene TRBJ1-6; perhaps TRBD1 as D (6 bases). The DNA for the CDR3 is TGTGCCAGCTCACCACTCCCCGGGGGGGCTACGAATTCACCCCTCCACTTT. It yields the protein CASSPLPGGATNSPLHF.